The 13 T cell receptor beta chains given below trace back to one sample, sequenced in a study of PD-1 blockade in classical Hodgkin lymphoma (dated by TCRdb to the early 2020s). This specimen's time point label, interpreted: cycle 4 day 1 (C4D1), after five to seven weeks of nivolumab. All trial patients had relapsed after autologous stem cell transplantation, with cohorts A, B and C differing in prior brentuximab vedotin exposure. Library method: the immunoSEQ multiplex PCR assay. The table comes from immuneACCESS by way of TCRdb, which keeps in-frame sequences with V and J called. Part of the clones is missing from these tables; in studies checked, under half for an unresolved V gene and the rest for unknown reasons. This sample comprises around 50,000 clones, around 90% of them detected only once. About 15% of the sample is held by the ten biggest clonotypes. This sample comprised peripheral blood mononuclear cells (PBMCs), obtained before the fourth cycle of nivolumab. The receptors come from a human donor with classical Hodgkin lymphoma.

The chain couples TRBV19 to TRBJ1-1; D may be TRBD1 (6 bases). V lost 1 base and J lost 10, with 19 bases in between. Germline V gives CDR1 LNHDA, CDR2 SQIVND (reference sequence). This CDR3 spans 15 amino acids. The CDR3 here is CASSIAFGTTGRAFF. The CDR3 nucleotides read TGTGCCAGTAGTATAGCATTCGGGACAACTGGTCGAGCTTTCTTT.

CDR3 in amino acids: CASSIAQGNQPQHF. Here the CDR3 DNA reads TGTGCCAGTAGTATAGCACAGGGCAATCAGCCCCAGCATTTT. The chain is built from TRBV19 and TRBJ1-5; D is possibly TRBD1 (5 bases). The V gene's germline CDR1 is LNHDA and CDR2 SQIVND (reference sequence). The CDR3 is 14 residues long. Between the trimmed V and J ends, which lost 1 base and 2 bases, there was a span of 6 bases.

The chain joins TRBV6-5 to TRBJ2-7; the D gene is possibly TRBD2 (6 bases). The germline gives CDR1 MNHEY, CDR2 SVGAGI. This CDR3 contains 16 residues. Trimming pared 0 bases from V and 1 base from J, leaving 13 bases between. CDR3 sequence: CASSYSYQGGSYEQYF. CDR3 DNA: TGTGCCAGCAGTTACTCGTACCAGGGAGGATCCTACGAGCAGTACTTC.

The genes are TRBV15 and TRBJ2-1; a possible D gene is TRBD2 (6 bases). CDR1 and CDR2 (germline): LNHNV, YYDKDF (reference sequence). The CDR3 totals 16 residues. Trimming pared 1 base from V and 8 bases from J, leaving 18 bases between. CDR3 nucleotide sequence: TGTGCCACCAGCAGAGTAAGGAGCGGGCCCCTTGATGAGCAGTTCTTC. As protein: CATSRVRSGPLDEQFF.

The rearrangement links TRBV7-9 to TRBJ2-1; 11 bases map to TRBD2. The CDR3 loop spans 15 amino acids. The germline V gene has CDR1 SEHNR and CDR2 FQNEAQ (reference sequence). V gave up 5 bases and J gave up 7 bases; unmatched junction bases: 7. CDR3 DNA: TGTGCCAGCAGCGTCTGGGGACTAGCGGAAAATGAGCAGTTCTTC. Amino acid sequence: CASSVWGLAENEQFF.

This chain joins TRBV5-1 and TRBJ1-4, with TRBD1 matching over 8 bases. The V and J ends lost 4 bases and 3 bases, in that order; junction bases with no gene match: 5. CDR1 is SGHRS and CDR2 is YFSETQ in the germline V gene. The CDR3 spans 15 residues. CDR3 residues: CASSVQGGANEKLFF. DNA for the CDR3: TGCGCCAGCAGCGTACAGGGGGGAGCTAATGAAAAACTGTTTTTT. Variable domain in full (rest from reference TRBV5-1 and TRBJ1-4): KAGVTQTPRYLIKTRGQQVTLSCSPISGHRSVSWYQQTPGQGLQFLFEYFSETQRNKGNFPGRFSGRQFSNSRSEMNVSTLELGDSALYLCASSVQGGANEKLFFGSGTQLSVL.

J is TRBJ2-3 and V is TRBV18; 7 bases line up with TRBD2. There are 17 residues in the CDR3. Germline V gene lookup returns CDR1 KGHSH and CDR2 LQKENI. V shed 4 bases and J 0 bases; nucleotides not matched to a gene: 10. CDR3 DNA sequence: TGTGCCAGCTCACTAAGGCTGACAGCGGGGAGCACAGATACGCAGTATTTT. The encoded protein is CASSLRLTAGSTDTQYF.

V gene TRBV6-6 combines with J gene TRBJ2-1; D is ambiguous. Looked up from germline, CDR1 is MNHNY and CDR2 is SVGAGI (reference sequence). The V gene lost 0 bases and the J gene lost 7 bases, with 1 base spanning the gap. The CDR3 loop spans 11 amino acids. In DNA form, the CDR3 reads TGTGCCAGCAGTTACTCGAATGAGCAGTTCTTC. It codes for CASSYSNEQFF.

V and J are TRBV28 and TRBJ1-5, with 11 positions matching TRBD1. This CDR3 contains 15 residues. Unmatched junction bases numbered 3, after V lost 3 bases and J lost 5 bases. Germline V lookup: CDR1 MDHEN, CDR2 SYDVKM. The CDR3 DNA is TGTGCCAGCAGTTTCTGGGACAGGGGGGATCAGCCCCAGCATTTT. It specifies CASSFWDRGDQPQHF.

The genes are TRBV10-2 and TRBJ2-2; 9 bases map to TRBD1. Germline V CDR1 and CDR2: WSHSY, SAAADI. The CDR3 length is 17 residues. V lost 6 bases, J lost 3 bases, and 11 bases stayed unmatched. CDR3 loop: CASRWDREYFDTGELFF. The CDR3 bases are TGCGCCAGCAGGTGGGACAGGGAATATTTCGACACCGGGGAGCTGTTTTTT.

The rearrangement joins TRBV28 to TRBJ1-5, with 7 positions matching TRBD1. The V gene's germline CDR1 is MDHEN and CDR2 SYDVKM. J was trimmed by 1 base and V by 3 bases; bases with no gene match: 0. CDR3 size: 14 residues. The chain's CDR3 is CASSLTGSNQPQHF. CDR3 DNA: TGTGCCAGCAGTTTGACAGGGAGCAATCAGCCCCAGCATTTT.

This chain connects TRBV7-6 to TRBJ2-7; possibly TRBD1 or TRBD2 for D (5 bases each). CDR3 length: 14 residues. V was pared by 4 bases and J by 3 bases, with 13 bases between. Germline V gene data show CDR1 as SGHVS and CDR2 as FNYEAQ. The CDR3 reads CASSYGTGDYEQYF. CDR3 bases: TGTGCCAGCAGCTATGGGACCGGGGACTACGAGCAGTACTTC.

The chain carries TRBV5-1 and TRBJ2-3, with a weak D call TRBD1 (7 bases). V was shortened by 3 bases and J by 4 bases, with 12 bases between the two germline ends. The CDR3 is 14 amino acids. Germline V gene data show CDR1 as SGHRS and CDR2 as YFSETQ. The CDR3 DNA is TGCGCCAGCAGCTCAGGGGGGAACGCAGATACGCAGTATTTT. Residues: CASSSGGNADTQYF.